The next 26 T cell receptor beta chains were all read from a single sample in a study of T-cell memory formation after mild COVID-19. TCRdb re-analysed the 5' RACE reads in MiXCR, keeping a single row per CDR3 protein. The top ten clones hold 20% to 25% of a sample with 250,000 to 300,000 distinct CDR3 sequences, around a sixth of them seen once. Sequencing used PBMCs or a T cell subset sorted from them (not recorded which). The origin of the receptors is a man aged 18 to 30 who had mild COVID-19 (a few samples of this study predate the infection). Cell type and time point are not known.

This chain joins TRBV7-2 and TRBJ1-2; D remains unclear. This CDR3 is 14 amino acids long. Germline lookup yields CDR1 SGHTA and CDR2 FQGNSA. The V end lost 1 base, the J end lost 7 bases, and 13 bases lay between the germline ends. CDR3 region: CASSLGPQTVGYTF. For the CDR3, the DNA is TGTGCCAGCAGCTTAGGACCGCAGACCGTTGGCTACACCTTC.

A remark on this clonotype: One end of the junction does not line up with germline, which may come from a read error. The gene calls are TRBV4-1 and TRBJ1-5, with D possibly matching TRBD1 (6 bases). CDR1 and CDR2 (germline): MGHRA, YSYEKL. This CDR3 is 16 amino acids long. CDR3 in amino acids: CASSRGLPGGNQPQQF. DNA for the CDR3: TGCGCCAGCAGCCGGGGCCTCCCGGGGGGCAATCAGCCCCAGCAATTT.

This clonotype was recorded a few times. The chain has TRBV4-3 and TRBJ1-5, with no clear D. The V gene's germline CDR1 is LGHNA and CDR2 YSLEER. The germline V and J ends were trimmed by 8 bases and 6 bases, with 8 bases remaining between them. The CDR3 spans 11 residues. CDR3 nucleotide sequence: TGCGCCAGCGTGAAGTGTCAGCCCCAGCATTTT. Its translation: CASVKCQPQHF.

This clonotype was seen only a few times. The V call is TRBV7-3, the J call TRBJ1-5; D is ambiguous. Per the germline V gene, CDR1 is SGHTA and CDR2 is FQGTGA. V shed 9 bases and J shed 5 bases, with 11 bases lying between them. The CDR3 runs 12 residues. The CDR3 bases are TGTGCCAGACATTGGGGATATCAGCCCCAGCATTTT. Translating gives CARHWGYQPQHF.

This clonotype was counted many times. The chain combines TRBV10-3 with TRBJ2-5; tentative D call: TRBD2 (6 bases). V was clipped by 11 bases and J by 0 bases, with 13 bases between them. This CDR3 contains 13 residues. The germline gives CDR1 ENHRY, CDR2 SYGVKD. As DNA, the CDR3 is TGTGCCGTGGGTTCTAGCGACCAAGAGACCCAGTACTTC. Amino acids: CAVGSSDQETQYF.

This clonotype was detected a few times. This chain joins TRBV5-6 and TRBJ2-7, with D tentatively TRBD1 (5 bases). V was cut by 0 bases and J by 2 bases, with 12 bases left in between. The germline CDR1 and CDR2 sequences are SGHDT and YYEEEE. The CDR3 spans 15 residues. The CDR3 protein is CASSLVGAETYEQYF. The CDR3 region has the DNA TGTGCCAGCAGCTTGGTTGGGGCAGAAACCTACGAGCAGTACTTC.

A few counts support this clonotype. The V gene is TRBV18, the J gene TRBJ2-7, with TRBD1 identical over 10 bases. The CDR3 spans 14 residues. The germline V gene has CDR1 KGHSH and CDR2 LQKENI. The CDR3 DNA reads TGTGCCAGCTCACCACCTGAATGGGGACAGGGGCTGTGGGTC. It specifies CASSPPEWGQGLWV.

This clonotype was detected only a few times. This chain connects TRBV15 to TRBJ1-4; D possibly corresponds to TRBD1 (6 bases). The CDR3 runs to 17 residues. Germline lookup yields CDR1 LNHNV and CDR2 YYDKDF (reference sequence). V shed 6 bases and J shed 4 bases, with 21 bases lying between them. The CDR3 coding sequence is TGTGCCACCAGAAGGATTGGTGATCAGGGGAATAATGAAAAACTGTTTTTT. Its protein product is CATRRIGDQGNNEKLFF.

The J gene is TRBJ2-1, the V gene TRBV28; D is unresolved. The CDR3 totals 10 residues. Between the trimmed V and J ends, which lost 4 bases and 9 bases, there was a span of 4 bases. Germline CDR1 MDHEN, CDR2 SYDVKM. CDR3 protein: CASSSFEQFF. The CDR3 DNA follows: TGTGCCAGCAGTTCTTTTGAGCAGTTCTTC.

The chain joins TRBV10-3 to TRBJ2-3, with 8 bases aligning to TRBD1. Trimming cost V 8 bases and J 1 base; bases outside gene matches: 5. Per the germline V gene, CDR1 is ENHRY and CDR2 is SYGVKD. The CDR3 covers 14 residues. For the CDR3, the DNA is TGTGCCATCTCCGGGGGACAGGGCACAGATACGCAGTATTTT. It specifies CAISGGQGTDTQYF.

A few counts support this clonotype. This chain joins TRBV3-1 and TRBJ1-1, with a possible D match to TRBD1 (6 bases). V gave up 4 bases and J gave up 2 bases, with 11 bases separating them. Germline CDR1 LGHDT, CDR2 YNNKEL (reference sequence). The CDR3 spans 14 residues. Here the CDR3 DNA reads TGTGCCAGCAGCCGGAGGACAGATAACACTGAAGCTTTCTTT. Protein product: CASSRRTDNTEAFF. Using reference TRBV3-1 and TRBJ1-1 for the parts outside the CDR3, the full variable domain is DTAVSQTPKYLVTQMGNDKSIKCEQNLGHDTMYWYKQDSKKFLKIMFSYNNKELIINETVPNRFSPKSPDKAHLNLHINSLELGDSAVYFCASSRRTDNTEAFFGQGTRLTVV.

In this sample, this clonotype turned up a few times. The rearrangement links TRBV20-1 to TRBJ2-2; 11 positions match TRBD2. CDR3 length equals 17 residues. J gave up 1 base and V 3 bases, and 7 bases lay outside the gene matches. Germline-derived CDR1 and CDR2 are DFQATT and SNEGSKA (reference sequence). The CDR3 DNA follows: TGCAGTGCTAGGGGCCTAGCGGGGGGAGGGAACACCGGGGAGCTGTTTTTT. It encodes CSARGLAGGGNTGELFF.

This clonotype was detected a few times. V gene TRBV7-2 combines with J gene TRBJ1-2, with D possibly being TRBD1 (5 bases). Germline CDR1 reads SGHTA; CDR2 reads FQGNSA. This CDR3 has 14 residues. Trimming shortened V by 4 bases and J by 4 bases, and 13 bases separated the two germline ends. Here the CDR3 reads CASSSGGRGYGYTF. CDR3 coding DNA: TGTGCCAGCAGCTCCGGGGGTCGGGGCTATGGCTACACCTTC. The complete variable domain, with remaining parts taken from reference TRBV7-2 and TRBJ1-2, reads GAGVSQSPSNKVTEKGKDVELRCDPISGHTALYWYRQSLGQGLEFLIYFQGNSAPDKSGLPSDRFSAERTGGSVSTLTIQRTQQEDSAVYLCASSSGGRGYGYTFGSGTRLTVV.

This sequence joins TRBV7-2 and TRBJ1-6; D may be TRBD1 (6 bases). The V end was cut by 5 bases, the J end by 16 bases, with 27 bases between. The length of the CDR3 is 16 residues. Germline V gene sequence: CDR1 SGHTA, CDR2 FQGNSA. The CDR3 spells CASSPWPAIGGTSLHF. The CDR3 nucleotides are TGTGCCAGCAGCCCTTGGCCGGCCATAGGGGGGACAAGTCTCCACTTT.

This clonotype was counted a few times. The V call is TRBV28, the J call TRBJ2-3; no firm D call. The ends were cut back, 8 bases at V and 1 base at J, with 10 bases in the middle. Germline CDR1 MDHEN, CDR2 SYDVKM. CDR3 length: 13 residues. The DNA for the CDR3 is TGTGCCAGCGCCAATCCCGGCACAGATACGCAGTATTTT. As protein: CASANPGTDTQYF.

This clonotype was seen at least ten times. V usage is TRBV7-8 and J usage is TRBJ1-5; D gene uncertain. This CDR3 spans 14 amino acids. V was shortened by 4 bases and J by 4 bases, with 11 bases between the two germline ends. Germline V gene sequence: CDR1 SGHVS, CDR2 FQNEAQ. CDR3 nucleotide sequence: TGTGCCAGCAGCTCGGCGGGTGGGAATCAGCCCCAGCATTTT. This codes for CASSSAGGNQPQHF.

In its sample, this clonotype was seen a few times. The chain recombines TRBV3-1 with TRBJ2-5; the D gene could be TRBD1 or TRBD2 (5 bases each). The CDR3 is made up of 13 amino acids. V was clipped by 8 bases and J by 2 bases, with 12 bases between them. Germline-derived CDR1 and CDR2 are LGHDT and YNNKEL (reference sequence). The CDR3 region has the DNA TGTGCCAGCGAGGGACGGGGACAAGAGACCCAGTACTTC. This encodes CASEGRGQETQYF.

The rearrangement links TRBV6-5 to TRBJ1-5; no clear D gene. From germline, CDR1 is MNHEY and CDR2 SVGAGI. This CDR3 is 14 amino acids long. V was trimmed by 6 bases and J by 4 bases, leaving 13 bases between them. The CDR3: CASSAGITNQPQHF. The CDR3 coding sequence is TGTGCCAGCAGCGCCGGAATCACGAATCAGCCCCAGCATTTT.

The chain employs TRBV6-5 and TRBJ1-2; unclear D gene. The CDR3 runs 13 residues. The germline gives CDR1 MNHEY, CDR2 SVGAGI. Trimming cost V 2 bases and J 6 bases, with 10 bases left between them. CDR3 DNA sequence: TGTGCCAGCAGTTACCCTCCAGGCAATGGCTACACCTTC. Protein sequence: CASSYPPGNGYTF.

This clonotype was seen more than once but under ten times. J is TRBJ1-1 and V is TRBV29-1, with TRBD1 matching over 8 bases. Germline values: CDR1 SQVTM, CDR2 ANQGSEA. V shed 7 bases and J 5 bases; nucleotides not matched to a gene: 12. The CDR3 totals 14 residues. The CDR3 coding sequence is TGCAGCGCCCGCACCCCAGGGGGCCGGACTGAAGCTTTCTTT. Protein product: CSARTPGGRTEAFF.

The chain has TRBV5-1 and TRBJ2-4; D is uncertain. Per the germline V gene, CDR1 is SGHRS and CDR2 is YFSETQ. Trimming removed 0 bases at V and 9 bases at J, with 10 bases between. This CDR3 region has 13 residues. The CDR3 DNA is TGCGCCAGCAGCTTGGTAGGGATGTCCATTCAGTACTTC. This codes for CASSLVGMSIQYF.

This clonotype was seen a few times. The chain combines TRBV29-1 with TRBJ2-2; D unresolved. Germline-derived CDR1 and CDR2 are SQVTM and ANQGSEA. The length of the CDR3 is 15 residues. V lost 0 bases to trimming and J lost 2 bases, with 10 bases between them. The chain's CDR3 is CSVEEGGRNTGELFF. CDR3 sequence (DNA): TGCAGCGTTGAAGAGGGCGGACGAAACACCGGGGAGCTGTTTTTT.

The genes are TRBV20-1 and TRBJ2-7; 9 nucleotides align to TRBD1. The CDR3 totals 12 residues. J gave up 9 bases and V 7 bases, and 10 bases lay outside the gene matches. Germline loops: CDR1 DFQATT, CDR2 SNEGSKA (reference sequence). The CDR3 region has the DNA TGCAGTGGGAGGCCGGGACAGGGTTTGCAGTACTTC. Its protein is CSGRPGQGLQYF.

The chain joins TRBV4-3 to TRBJ1-6; D remains ambiguous. Per germline, CDR1 LGHNA and CDR2 YSLEER. Trimming stripped 0 bases from V and 3 bases from J, with 9 bases between. The CDR3 is 16 residues long. The chain's CDR3 is CASSQERASYNSPLHF. CDR3 bases: TGCGCCAGCAGCCAAGAGCGGGCCAGCTATAATTCACCCCTCCACTTT.

In this sample, this clonotype turned up many times. This chain joins TRBV5-1 and TRBJ1-2, with unresolved D. The CDR3 is 13 residues long. The germline gives CDR1 SGHRS, CDR2 YFSETQ. Trimming shortened V by 3 bases and J by 2 bases, and 8 bases separated the two germline ends. CDR3 amino acids: CASSSGGNYGYTF. The DNA for the CDR3 is TGCGCCAGCAGCTCGGGAGGGAACTATGGCTACACCTTC.

This chain joins TRBV6-5 and TRBJ1-1, with D possibly being TRBD1 (6 bases). Trimming left V 0 bases short and J 0 bases short, with 14 bases between. The CDR3 loop spans 17 amino acids. Per germline, CDR1 MNHEY and CDR2 SVGAGI. DNA for the CDR3: TGTGCCAGCAGTTACTCGAAAATGAGACAGGTGAACACTGAAGCTTTCTTT. This sequence encodes CASSYSKMRQVNTEAFF.